Listed below are T cell receptor beta chains from one sample, sequenced in a study of response to subunit inactivated influenza vaccine. TCRdb ran MiXCR on the RT-PCR reads and lists one entry per CDR3 protein. Of roughly 780,000 distinct CDR3 sequences in the sample, roughly 20% are singletons; the top ten hold under 13%. The sequencing here drew on PBMCs from blood, taken 5 to 6 days after vaccination. Receptors were obtained from a man aged 45-65 years who received an inactivated influenza vaccine. Each CDR3 is given with its conserved first and last residue. Each record gives: V gene, J gene, CDR3 protein.

>TRBV9|TRBJ2-1
CASSVSSGGHLKDEQFF
>TRBV6-5|TRBJ1-4
CASSYSGYLNEKLFF
>TRBV6-1|TRBJ1-5
CASSTEGGTNQPQHF
>TRBV5-1|TRBJ2-1
CASSLVASGVGDEQFF
>TRBV14|TRBJ2-5
CASSRHLYQETQYF
>TRBV9|TRBJ1-2
CASSVVQGQGSGYTF
>TRBV20-1|TRBJ1-2
CSALGGNYGYTF
>TRBV4-1|TRBJ2-1
CASSQEETVYNEQFF
>TRBV12-3/TRBV12-4|TRBJ1-3
CASSFRAVASGNTIYF
>TRBV7-9|TRBJ2-3
CASSFAGADTQYF
>TRBV4-2|TRBJ1-1
CASSQEVHAKNTEAFF
>TRBV7-2|TRBJ2-7
CASSRAGRDVYEQYF
>TRBV7-9|TRBJ1-2
CASSPGTGTYYGYTF
>TRBV20-1|TRBJ2-7
CSARDRPGEIYEQYF
>TRBV12-3/TRBV12-4|TRBJ2-3
CASSFGSGDTQYF
>TRBV12-3/TRBV12-4|TRBJ1-5
CASSLARGKGQPQHF
>TRBV27|TRBJ2-1
CASSFGLASYNEQFF
>TRBV3-1|TRBJ2-1
CASSQIERSSYNEQFF
>TRBV7-9|TRBJ2-5
CASSLGQGNLLETQYF
>TRBV5-1|TRBJ2-1
CASSPKGSSYNEQFF
>TRBV27|TRBJ2-7
CASRRTSASYEQYF
>TRBV7-6|TRBJ2-1
CASSYRTGTSGSIRGEQFF
>TRBV4-3|TRBJ2-1
CASSHGETYNEQFF
>TRBV20-1|TRBJ2-1
CSASRDYPKVSSYNEQFF
>TRBV28|TRBJ2-3
CASSSFFMSSTDTQYF
>TRBV20-1|TRBJ2-7
CSAGGTLAYEQYF
>TRBV28|TRBJ2-1
CASSSLGGTSGDNEQFF
>TRBV10-1|TRBJ2-4
CASSEIGDENIQYF
>TRBV11-2|TRBJ2-7
CASSLVGGSRGYEQYF
>TRBV3-1|TRBJ1-2
CASSQETGVYGYTF
>TRBV10-3|TRBJ1-1
CAIREGQENTEAFF
>TRBV7-2|TRBJ2-1
CASSPSLSGGGGEQFF
>TRBV12-3/TRBV12-4|TRBJ2-7
CASRRTSGAFYEQYF
>TRBV9|TRBJ2-1
CASSQGREQFF
>TRBV19|TRBJ2-7
CASSISRGSSYEQYF
>TRBV5-1|TRBJ2-1
CASSLFPRGSYNEQFF
>TRBV10-3|TRBJ1-2
CAISEEGRGTPYGYTF
>TRBV29-1|TRBJ2-1
CSVEPGQGASNEQFF
>TRBV2|TRBJ1-4
CASSNQGLTNEKLFF
>TRBV6-6|TRBJ2-7
CASALVGVYEQYF
>TRBV2|TRBJ1-1
CASSEGGYTEAFF
>TRBV4-2|TRBJ1-6
CASSQAGFSPLHF
>TRBV5-1|TRBJ1-1
CASSLGSALDNEAFF
>TRBV4-3|TRBJ2-7
CASSQVLERGTGGYEQYF
>TRBV6-5|TRBJ2-1
CASSYSTSGRLSSYNEQFF
>TRBV7-9|TRBJ2-5
CASSPRQGWETQYF
>TRBV12-3/TRBV12-4|TRBJ1-1
CASTIEIGTEAFF
>TRBV18|TRBJ2-2
CASSRDTQGTGELFF
>TRBV25-1|TRBJ2-1
CASSEALAGVDNEQFF
>TRBV20-1|TRBJ2-3
CSARDVMSGGADTQYF